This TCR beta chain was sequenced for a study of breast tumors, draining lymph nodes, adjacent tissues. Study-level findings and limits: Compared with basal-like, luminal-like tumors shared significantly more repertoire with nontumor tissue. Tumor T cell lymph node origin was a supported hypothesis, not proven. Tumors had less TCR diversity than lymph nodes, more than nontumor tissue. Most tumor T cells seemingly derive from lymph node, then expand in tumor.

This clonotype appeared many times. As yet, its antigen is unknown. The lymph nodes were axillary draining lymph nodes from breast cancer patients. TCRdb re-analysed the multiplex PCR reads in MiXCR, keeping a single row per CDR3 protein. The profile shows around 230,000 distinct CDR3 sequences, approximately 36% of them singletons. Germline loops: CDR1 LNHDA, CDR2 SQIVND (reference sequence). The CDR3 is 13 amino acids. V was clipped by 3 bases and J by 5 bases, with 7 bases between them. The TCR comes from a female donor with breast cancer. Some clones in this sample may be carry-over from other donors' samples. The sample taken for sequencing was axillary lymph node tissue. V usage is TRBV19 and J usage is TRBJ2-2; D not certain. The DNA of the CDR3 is TGTGCCAGTAGTATGCAGCGAACCGGGGAGCTGTTTTTT. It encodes CASSMQRTGELFF.